This record covers a single TCR beta chain. Its antigen is currently unknown. The sample originates from a study of T cell responses to AZD1222 COVID-19 vaccine. Study-wide findings and caveats: Spike-specific TCRs gained breadth and depth after people received two AZD1222 doses. Per reports, nearly half of all spike-specific TCRs target regions that are unmutated in variants. The donor cohort was predominantly white British with a female majority, and clonal diversity may have been underestimated.

Method: immunoSEQ multiplex PCR; TCRdb's copy keeps in-frame clones and lacks some. This sample has about 120,000 clones, with over 75% found just once. This material consisted of peripheral blood, taken on day 0 of AZD1222 vaccination. The clonotype was recovered from an adult in good health.

The CDR3 DNA reads as TGTGCCAGCAGCTTAGTCCAGGGCACCGGGGAGCTGTTTTTT. This encodes CASSLVQGTGELFF. The chain recombines TRBV7-6 with TRBJ2-2; the D gene is possibly TRBD1 (5 bases). The CDR3 loop spans 14 amino acids. The V end lost 1 base, the J end lost 4 bases, and 7 bases lay between the germline ends. From germline, CDR1 is SGHVS and CDR2 FNYEAQ.